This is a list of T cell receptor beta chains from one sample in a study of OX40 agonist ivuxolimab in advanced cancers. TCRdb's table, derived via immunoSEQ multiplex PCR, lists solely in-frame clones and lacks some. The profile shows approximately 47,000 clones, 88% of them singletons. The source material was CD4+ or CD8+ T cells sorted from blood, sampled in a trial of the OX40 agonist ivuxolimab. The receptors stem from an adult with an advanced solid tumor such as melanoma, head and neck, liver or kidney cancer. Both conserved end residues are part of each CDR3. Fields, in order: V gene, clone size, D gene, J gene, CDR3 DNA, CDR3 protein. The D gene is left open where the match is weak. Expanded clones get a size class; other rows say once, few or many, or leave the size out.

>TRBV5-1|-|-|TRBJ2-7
TGCGCCAGCAGCGAGGGACTGAAGTACGAGCAGTACTTC
CASSEGLKYEQYF
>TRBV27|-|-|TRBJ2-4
TGTGCCAGTCAACTCGGACACCCCGGGACGCACATTCAGTACTTC
CASQLGHPGTHIQYF
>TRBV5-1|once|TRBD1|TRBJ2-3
TGCGCCAGCAGCTTGGGGACCGTTACAGGGGGGAGCACAGATACGCAGTATTTT
CASSLGTVTGGSTDTQYF
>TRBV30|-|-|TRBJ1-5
TGTGCCTGGAGTAGACAGGATACTTCCGGGCCCCAGCATTTT
CAWSRQDTSGPQHF
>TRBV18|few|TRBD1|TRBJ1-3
TGTGCCAGCTCACCACCCGGGGACAGGGTTTGGAGAAACACCATATATTTT
CASSPPGDRVWRNTIYF
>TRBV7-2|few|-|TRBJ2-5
TGTGCCAGCAGCCGACCAGGGACGAGAGAGACCCAGTACTTC
CASSRPGTRETQYF
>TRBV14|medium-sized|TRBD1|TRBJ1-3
TGTGCCAGCAGCCAGAGGGGGCTCACTGGAAACACCATATATTTT
CASSQRGLTGNTIYF
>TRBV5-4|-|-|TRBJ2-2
TGTGCCAGCAGTTCGGGCGGCGAGAACACCGGGGAGCTGTTTTTT
CASSSGGENTGELFF
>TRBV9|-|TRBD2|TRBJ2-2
TGTGCCAGCAGCGTAGCGGGAGGTGGGACCGGGGAGCTGTTTTTT
CASSVAGGGTGELFF
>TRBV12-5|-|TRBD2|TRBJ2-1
TGTGCTAGTGGTTCCCCGGGACTAGCGGGAGATGAGCAGTTCTTC
CASGSPGLAGDEQFF
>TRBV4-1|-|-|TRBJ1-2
TGCGCCAGCAGCCATCACAAGCGCTATGGCTACACCTTC
CASSHHKRYGYTF
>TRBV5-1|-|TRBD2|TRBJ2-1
TGCGCCAGCAGCGCTTCCGTAGCGGGAGCCTACAATGAGCAGTTCTTC
CASSASVAGAYNEQFF
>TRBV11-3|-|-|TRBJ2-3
TGTGCCAGCAGCTTAATGCAGGGGGGATCCACTAGCACAGATACGCAGTATTTT
CASSLMQGGSTSTDTQYF
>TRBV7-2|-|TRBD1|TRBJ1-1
TGTGCCAGCAGCTTCGGGACAGGGGATAAGGAAGCTTTCTTT
CASSFGTGDKEAFF
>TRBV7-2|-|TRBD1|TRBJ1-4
TGTGCCAGCAGCCCAGGCCGACAGGGGGGACTGTTTTTT
CASSPGRQGGLFF
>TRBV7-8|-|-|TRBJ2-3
TGTGCCAGCAGCTGGAGCACAGATACGCAGTATTTT
CASSWSTDTQYF
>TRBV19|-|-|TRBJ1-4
TGTGCCAGTAGTACGGACAGATCTAATGAAAAACTGTTTTTT
CASSTDRSNEKLFF
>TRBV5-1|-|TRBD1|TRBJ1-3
TGCGCCAGCAGCTTGACAGGGGCTGGGGGAGACACCATATATTTT
CASSLTGAGGDTIYF
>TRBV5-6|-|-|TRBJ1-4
TGTGCCAGCAGCTTGGTTGGCCGCCGTAATGAAAAACTGTTTTTT
CASSLVGRRNEKLFF
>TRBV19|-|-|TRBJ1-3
TGTGCCAGTAGTCAGGGGACGACTGGAAACACCATATATTTT
CASSQGTTGNTIYF
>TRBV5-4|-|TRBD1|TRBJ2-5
TGTGCCAGCAGCGGGGACAGGGAAGAGACCCAGTACTTC
CASSGDREETQYF
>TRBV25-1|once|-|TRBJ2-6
TGTGCCAGCAGTAGTGCAACTGGACAAAGTCGGGCCAACGTCCTGACTTTC
CASSSATGQSRANVLTF
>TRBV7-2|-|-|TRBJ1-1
TGTGCCAGCAGCTGGGGGGGCATCGGCAACACTGAAGCTTTCTTT
CASSWGGIGNTEAFF
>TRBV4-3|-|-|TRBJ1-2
TGCGCCAGCAGCCAAGTTGGCGCGGGAGCGAGGAGCTACACCTTC
CASSQVGAGARSYTF
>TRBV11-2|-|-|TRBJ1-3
TGTGCCAGCAGTCAATACGTTAGGACATCTTCAAGGGGAAACACCATATATTTT
CASSQYVRTSSRGNTIYF
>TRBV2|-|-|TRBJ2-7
TGTGCCAGCAGGGACTGGCATATCTCCTACGAGCAGTACTTC
CASRDWHISYEQYF